The 20 T cell receptor beta chains presented below share a single source sample, sequenced in a study of regulatory T cells in long-lasting Graves disease. Time point reported: newly diagnosed GD, antithyroid drugs for less than 3 months. The authors made the TCR library using RNA they extracted from PBMCs. In building TCR beta libraries, iRepertoire HTBI primers were used together with Arm-PCR of CDR3 regions. One entry per CDR3 protein, called by TCRdb with MiXCR from the multiplex PCR reads. The data hold a few hundred thousand distinct CDR3 sequences, with about an eighth observed a single time. This sample also appeared in a second study, on T cells in Graves' hyperthyroidism and ophthalmopathy.

Specimen: peripheral blood mononuclear cells (PBMCs), collected at new diagnosis, from a patient treated with antithyroid drugs. Receptors were obtained from a woman aged 18-29 years with Graves disease.

This clonotype has more than one count but fewer than ten. Here the CDR3 reads CASSPQSRTEAFF. The CDR3 DNA follows: TGTGCCAGCAGCCCACAGTCGAGGACTGAAGCTTTCTTT. The rearrangement uses TRBV7-9 and TRBJ1-1; D ambiguous. There are 13 residues in the CDR3. V lost 5 bases and J lost 5, with 12 bases in between. The germline CDR1 and CDR2 sequences are SEHNR and FQNEAQ (reference sequence).

This clonotype was seen at least ten times. The rearrangement joins TRBV6-1 to TRBJ1-6; a weak D match, TRBD1 (5 bases). The V end was cut by 4 bases, the J end by 10 bases, with 23 bases between. The CDR3 covers 17 residues. Germline-derived CDR1 and CDR2 are MNHNS and SASEGT. This chain's CDR3 is CASSGDVYRFSPSPLHF. CDR3 bases: TGTGCCAGCAGTGGCGACGTTTACAGGTTTTCCCCCTCACCCCTCCACTTT.

In this sample, this clonotype turned up many times. The chain is built from TRBV6-5 and TRBJ2-5; 9 nucleotides line up with TRBD1. The CDR3 is 15 amino acids. Germline values: CDR1 MNHEY, CDR2 SVGAGI. V gave up 0 bases and J gave up 2 bases; unmatched junction bases: 1. CDR3 protein: CASSYSGTGQETQYF. CDR3 in DNA: TGTGCCAGCAGTTACTCCGGGACAGGGCAAGAGACCCAGTACTTC.

This clonotype was observed at least ten times. The chain uses TRBV28 and TRBJ2-2; D is unclear. The V gene lost 2 bases and the J gene lost 0 bases, with 10 bases spanning the gap. CDR3 length equals 16 residues. Germline V gene sequence: CDR1 MDHEN, CDR2 SYDVKM. The CDR3 reads CASSLPQLANTGELFF. The CDR3 nucleotides read TGTGCCAGCAGTTTACCCCAGCTTGCGAACACCGGGGAGCTGTTTTTT. Filled out from reference TRBV28 and TRBJ2-2, the complete variable domain reads DVKVTQSSRYLVKRTGEKVFLECVQDMDHENMFWYRQDPGLGLRLIYFSYDVKMKEKGDIPEGYSVSREKKERFSLILESASTNQTSMYLCASSLPQLANTGELFFGEGSRLTVL.

This clonotype was counted many times. The V call is TRBV11-1, the J call TRBJ2-1; TRBD1 agrees at 10 bases. The CDR3 covers 15 residues. V dropped 4 bases and J dropped 8; count of bases not matched to a gene: 8. The V gene's germline CDR1 is SGHAT and CDR2 FQDESV (reference sequence). As DNA, the CDR3 is TGTGCCAGCAGCTGGACAGGGGGACTCCCCTATGAGCAGTTCTTC. As protein: CASSWTGGLPYEQFF.

This clonotype was counted at least ten times. The rearrangement uses TRBV7-9 and TRBJ2-7, with D possibly TRBD2 on 5 matching bases. V was pared by 3 bases and J by 1 base, with 7 bases between. The germline V gene has CDR1 SEHNR and CDR2 FQNEAQ (reference sequence). This CDR3 has 13 residues. The CDR3 sequence: CASSLEESYEQYF. In DNA, the CDR3 is TGTGCCAGCAGCTTGGAGGAGTCCTACGAGCAGTACTTC.

This clonotype was detected a few times. The rearrangement uses TRBV19 and TRBJ1-3; TRBD1 is a possible D gene (5 bases). V shed 5 bases and J shed 0 bases, with 8 bases lying between them. CDR3 length equals 14 residues. CDR1 is LNHDA and CDR2 is SQIVND in the germline V gene (reference sequence). The CDR3 sequence is CASSVGGSGNTIYF. For the CDR3, the DNA is TGTGCCAGTAGTGTTGGGGGCTCTGGAAACACCATATATTTT.

This clonotype was observed at least ten times. J is TRBJ1-1 and V is TRBV10-3; the D gene is possibly TRBD1 (6 bases). V lost 3 bases and J lost 0, with 11 bases in between. Per germline, CDR1 ENHRY and CDR2 SYGVKD. The CDR3 covers 15 residues. For the CDR3, the DNA is TGTGCCATCAGTGACCCAGGGGTCGTGAACACTGAAGCTTTCTTT. Translating it yields CAISDPGVVNTEAFF.

CDR3: CATGHGASPLHF. As DNA, the CDR3 is TGTGCCACCGGGCATGGGGCTTCACCCCTCCACTTT. The chain links TRBV7-9 to TRBJ1-6; TRBD1 is a possible D gene (5 bases). The germline V gene has CDR1 SEHNR and CDR2 FQNEAQ (reference sequence). The ends were cut back, 10 bases at V and 9 bases at J, with 13 bases in the middle. CDR3 size: 12 residues.

This clonotype showed up many times. This chain uses TRBV7-2 with TRBJ2-1; D unclear. Trimming removed 4 bases at V and 0 bases at J, with 4 bases between. CDR1 and CDR2 from the germline V gene are SGHTA and FQGNSA. The CDR3 runs 13 residues. CDR3 in amino acids: CASSSSSYNEQFF. The CDR3 bases are TGTGCCAGCAGCTCTAGCTCCTACAATGAGCAGTTCTTC.

This clonotype was seen repeatedly, ten times or more. CDR3 nucleotides: TGTGCCAGCAGCTCGACCCCTCAGATGCTTGGCTACACCTTC. Amino acid sequence: CASSSTPQMLGYTF. The chain has TRBV7-9 and TRBJ1-2; D is uncertain. V gave up 4 bases and J gave up 7 bases, with 16 bases separating them. The CDR3 extends over 14 amino acids. Per the germline V gene, CDR1 is SEHNR and CDR2 is FQNEAQ (reference sequence).

In this sample, this clonotype turned up many times. This chain links TRBV7-9 with TRBJ1-1; D uncertain. V lost 3 bases and J 8 bases, leaving 10 bases between the germline ends. CDR3 length equals 12 residues. Germline values: CDR1 SEHNR, CDR2 FQNEAQ (reference sequence). The CDR3 protein is CASSFPDVEAFF. CDR3 DNA sequence: TGTGCCAGCAGCTTCCCAGATGTGGAAGCTTTCTTT.

This clonotype was detected many times. The chain employs TRBV7-9 and TRBJ2-3; D is perhaps TRBD1 or TRBD2 (5 bases each). V was cut by 5 bases and J by 6 bases, with 27 bases left in between. The germline V gene encodes CDR1 SEHNR and CDR2 FQNEAQ (reference sequence). The CDR3 spans 18 residues. This CDR3 is CASSTGRTIPKPLDTQYF. Here the CDR3 DNA reads TGTGCCAGCAGCACGGGACGGACGATACCTAAACCACTGGATACGCAGTATTTT.

The sample holds a few counts of this clonotype. The chain links TRBV20-1 to TRBJ2-4, with 8 nucleotides matching TRBD1. Germline CDR1 reads DFQATT; CDR2 reads SNEGSKA (reference sequence). This CDR3 region has 15 residues. The J segment lost 7 bases and the V segment lost 5 bases, leaving 13 bases of the junction unmatched. The CDR3 loop is CSAFEPRGHGNIQYF. For the CDR3, the DNA is TGCAGTGCTTTCGAACCCAGGGGGCACGGGAACATTCAGTACTTC.

This clonotype showed up just a few times. With only one base between it and a far larger clone, this is likely a read error. The genes are TRBV5-1 and TRBJ2-2; maybe TRBD2 (5 bases). CDR1 and CDR2 (germline): SGHRS, YFSETQ. This CDR3 is 14 amino acids long. The CDR3 region has the DNA TGTGCCAGCAGCTTCGGGATGAACACCGGGGAGCTGTTTTTT. This sequence encodes CASSFGMNTGELFF.

The chain recombines TRBV5-1 with TRBJ1-1; D is undetermined. Germline assignment: CDR1 SGHRS and CDR2 YFSETQ. The CDR3 is made up of 14 amino acids. Trimming stripped 4 bases from V and 1 base from J, with 11 bases between. The CDR3: CASSPSPANTEAFF. CDR3 sequence (DNA): TGCGCCAGCAGCCCAAGCCCAGCGAACACTGAAGCTTTCTTT.

DNA for the CDR3: TGTGCTAGTGGTTTGGGGACACGCGGGGCGTACACTGAAGCTTTCTTT. Amino acids: CASGLGTRGAYTEAFF. This chain joins TRBV12-5 and TRBJ1-1; possibly TRBD1 for D (5 bases). The CDR3 is made up of 16 amino acids. Germline values: CDR1 LGHNT, CDR2 FRNRAP. Trimming left V 1 base short and J 3 bases short, with 15 bases between.

This clonotype was picked up many times. V and J are TRBV28 and TRBJ2-5, with TRBD2 matching over 8 bases. From germline, CDR1 is MDHEN and CDR2 SYDVKM. Germline trimming cut 5 bases from V and 8 bases from J; bases unmatched to any gene: 13. This CDR3 region has 15 residues. CDR3 in amino acids: CASSGGREVVITQYF. The DNA for the CDR3 is TGTGCCAGCAGTGGGGGGCGGGAGGTGGTGATAACCCAGTACTTC.

A remark on this clonotype: This clone may be a read error of a much larger clone one base away. The chain employs TRBV28 and TRBJ2-7; the match to TRBD2 covers 15 bases. The CDR3 is 17 residues long. J lost 7 bases, V lost 3 bases, and 10 bases had no gene match. The V gene's germline CDR1 is MDHEN and CDR2 SYDVKM. The CDR3 region is CASSFFGTSGRLGEQYF. In DNA, the CDR3 is TGTGCCAGCAGTTTCTTTGGGACTAGCGGGAGGCTTGGTGAGCAGTACTTC.

This clonotype was picked up many times. This chain links TRBV13 with TRBJ2-1; tentative D call: TRBD2 (5 bases). Trimming took off 4 bases at V and 10 bases at J, with 11 bases between the two ends. Per germline, CDR1 PRHDT and CDR2 FYEKMQ (reference sequence). This CDR3 has 12 residues. The CDR3 DNA reads as TGTGCCAGCAGCTGGACTGCCGGGGAGCAGTTCTTC. Its translation is CASSWTAGEQFF.